These 19 T cell receptor beta chains originate from one sample sequenced in a study of blood T cell repertoires in COVID-19 (TCRdb year 2020). The library relied on the immunoSEQ multiplex PCR assay. Drawn from immuneACCESS, this table holds only the in-frame rearrangements with V and J called that TCRdb kept. Clones are partly lost; checked studies trace under half to an unresolved V gene and leave the rest unexplained. The sample yields roughly 80,000 clones; around 82% were counted once. Jointly, the top ten make up 21% of the sample. The sample comprised peripheral blood. These receptors were taken from a human donor in a cohort sampled during active COVID-19.

As regards this clone: The junction differs from germline at one of its ends, possibly a read error. The chain uses TRBV7-2 and TRBJ2-7; 10 bases line up with TRBD1. The CDR3 is 14 amino acids. The germline V gene has CDR1 SGHTA and CDR2 FQGNSA. The DNA of the CDR3 is TGTGCCAGCACCACGGGGGCGGGACAGGGGTTTCTGCACTTC. The encoded protein is CASTTGAGQGFLHF.

The chain uses TRBV5-4 and TRBJ2-1; 8 positions match TRBD2. The CDR3 covers 15 residues. Germline-derived CDR1 and CDR2 are SGHNT and YYREEE (reference sequence). J gave up 5 bases and V 5 bases, and 9 bases lay outside the gene matches. The CDR3 loop is CASSRRGGQDNEQFF. The CDR3 region has the DNA TGTGCCAGCAGTCGACGGGGGGGCCAGGACAATGAGCAGTTCTTC.

This chain connects TRBV5-1 to TRBJ2-2; maybe TRBD1 (6 bases). The V gene's germline CDR1 is SGHRS and CDR2 YFSETQ. V shed 0 bases and J shed 4 bases, with 10 bases lying between them. The CDR3 consists of 15 residues. The CDR3 DNA reads as TGCGCCAGCAGCTTGGACAGGGTTAGCACCGGGGAGCTGTTTTTT. It translates to CASSLDRVSTGELFF.

This clone was detected only a few times. The chain carries TRBV7-9 and TRBJ2-1, with 9 positions matching TRBD1. Germline CDR1 SEHNR, CDR2 FQNEAQ (reference sequence). Losses at the gene ends were 4 bases for V and 9 bases for J; bases not matched to a gene: 10. This CDR3 spans 15 amino acids. The CDR3 DNA sequence: TGTGCCAGCAGCTCAATCGGGACAGGGAAAGCTGAGCAGTTCTTC. Its protein product is CASSSIGTGKAEQFF.

A single count supports this clone. V usage is TRBV16 and J usage is TRBJ2-1; TRBD2 matches at 13 bases. With V trimmed by 6 bases and J by 10 bases, 9 bases remained unmatched. The CDR3 covers 15 residues. Germline lookup yields CDR1 KGHSY and CDR2 FQNENV. CDR3 sequence: CASSGLAGDLREQFF. CDR3 in DNA: TGTGCCAGCAGTGGACTAGCGGGGGACCTAAGAGAGCAGTTCTTC. The full variable domain, rest sourced from reference TRBV16 and TRBJ2-1, is GEEVAQTPKHLVRGEGQKAKLYCAPIKGHSYVFWYQQVLKNEFKFLISFQNENVFDETGMPKERFSAKCLPNSPCSLEIQATKLEDSAVYFCASSGLAGDLREQFFGPGTRLTVL.

The chain combines TRBV9 with TRBJ2-1, with TRBD1 matching over 8 bases. The ends lost 2 bases at V and 9 bases at J; junction bases unmatched: 10. Germline-derived CDR1 and CDR2 are SGDLS and YYNGEE. This CDR3 has 15 amino acids. The CDR3 DNA sequence: TGTGCCAGCAGCGTGGGACAGGAAATGTTCTTTGAGCAGTTCTTC. Translated, it gives CASSVGQEMFFEQFF.

The J gene is TRBJ2-7, the V gene TRBV19; perhaps TRBD2 as D (7 bases). The CDR3 totals 15 residues. V was cut by 3 bases and J by 2 bases, with 14 bases left in between. The germline CDR1 and CDR2 sequences are LNHDA and SQIVND (reference sequence). The CDR3 region has the DNA TGTGCCAGTAGTATGGGGGGGGCCCGAACCTACGAGCAGTACTTC. Its translation is CASSMGGARTYEQYF.

The V gene is TRBV6-5, the J gene TRBJ2-1; D is unresolved. The germline gives CDR1 MNHEY, CDR2 SVGAGI. Trimming removed 5 bases from V and 15 bases from J, with 17 bases in between. This CDR3 comprises 12 residues. CDR3 in DNA: TGTGCCAGCAGTCCTTCCCGCCAGACACTGTTCTTC. This translates into CASSPSRQTLFF.

The J gene is TRBJ2-3, the V gene TRBV4-1; D might be TRBD2 (6 bases). Germline V gene data show CDR1 as MGHRA and CDR2 as YSYEKL. This CDR3 spans 17 amino acids. V was cut by 4 bases and J by 1 base, with 18 bases left in between. CDR3 residues: CASSPRRGGIRTDTQYF. The CDR3, as DNA: TGCGCCAGCAGCCCTCGACGAGGAGGGATCCGCACAGATACGCAGTATTTT.

The chain employs TRBV6-5 and TRBJ1-1, with a weak D call TRBD1 (6 bases). CDR1 is MNHEY and CDR2 is SVGAGI in the germline V gene. The CDR3 is made up of 15 amino acids. The V and J ends lost 1 base and 1 base respectively, with 10 bases between them. In DNA form, the CDR3 reads TGTGCCAGCAGTTACTGGAGCAGGGGGAACACTGAAGCTTTCTTT. This translates into CASSYWSRGNTEAFF.

The chain combines TRBV5-1 with TRBJ2-3; no clear D. Germline assignment: CDR1 SGHRS and CDR2 YFSETQ. The V end was cut by 0 bases, the J end by 0 bases, with 8 bases between. There are 15 residues in the CDR3. In DNA, the CDR3 is TGCGCCAGCAGCTTGGCCCTGGGCAGCACAGATACGCAGTATTTT. Translating gives CASSLALGSTDTQYF.

V usage is TRBV19 and J usage is TRBJ1-1; 9 nucleotides agree with TRBD1. V dropped 7 bases and J dropped 1; count of bases not matched to a gene: 4. Germline CDR1 is LNHDA and CDR2 is SQIVND (reference sequence). The CDR3 contains 14 residues. CDR3 DNA: TGTGCCAGTACGGACAGGGGTAGGAACACTGAAGCTTTCTTT. It codes for CASTDRGRNTEAFF.

This clone came up a few times. This chain joins TRBV5-4 and TRBJ2-7; 8 bases align to TRBD1. The V gene's germline CDR1 is SGHNT and CDR2 YYREEE (reference sequence). V shed 4 bases and J 3 bases; nucleotides not matched to a gene: 6. The CDR3 covers 14 residues. The CDR3 DNA follows: TGTGCCAGCAGCGACCGGGACAGGTTCTACGAGCAGTACTTC. Translating it yields CASSDRDRFYEQYF.

The chain has TRBV28 and TRBJ1-2, with TRBD1 matching 7 bases. V shed 7 bases, J shed 4 bases, and the junction held 9 bases outside the gene matches. Germline values: CDR1 MDHEN, CDR2 SYDVKM. The CDR3 has 14 residues. As DNA, the CDR3 is TGTGCCAGCATACTGGACCAGGGGGGCTATGGCTACACCTTC. It encodes CASILDQGGYGYTF.

The CDR3 bases are TGTGCCAGCAGTTTAGCCGGGACTAGGGACTACGAGCAGTACTTC. The encoded protein is CASSLAGTRDYEQYF. This chain joins TRBV6-5 and TRBJ2-7; 8 bases are a match to TRBD2. Trimming took 4 bases from V and 3 from J; bases not matched to a gene: 8. Per the germline V gene, CDR1 is MNHEY and CDR2 is SVGAGI. CDR3 length equals 15 residues.

The chain recombines TRBV30 with TRBJ1-1, with 9 bases identical to TRBD1. Looked up from germline, CDR1 is GTSNPN and CDR2 is SVGIG (reference sequence). The CDR3 is 12 amino acids. The ends lost 2 bases at V and 7 bases at J; junction bases unmatched: 2. The CDR3 bases are TGTGCCTGGAGTCCGACAGGGGGTGAAGCTTTCTTT. It specifies CAWSPTGGEAFF.

This clone occurred a few times. The V gene is TRBV6-1, the J gene TRBJ2-7, with D tentatively TRBD2 (5 bases). This CDR3 comprises 14 residues. V was trimmed by 2 bases and J by 4 bases, leaving 12 bases between them. CDR1 is MNHNS, CDR2 SASEGT, per germline. In nucleotides, the CDR3 is TGTGCCAGCAGTGAACGAGGGCGAAGATACGAGCAGTACTTC. Translation gives CASSERGRRYEQYF.

The chain couples TRBV7-2 to TRBJ2-1; 8 bases are a match to TRBD1. The CDR3 has 15 amino acids. V lost 5 bases to trimming and J lost 8 bases; unmatched junction nucleotides: 11. Germline V gives CDR1 SGHTA, CDR2 FQGNSA. Here the CDR3 DNA reads TGTGCCAGCAGCCCGTGGTCAGGGGGCGGTTATGAGCAGTTCTTC. The encoded protein is CASSPWSGGGYEQFF. Using reference TRBV7-2 and TRBJ2-1 for the parts outside the CDR3, the full variable domain is GAGVSQSPSNKVTEKGKDVELRCDPISGHTALYWYRQSLGQGLEFLIYFQGNSAPDKSGLPSDRFSAERTGGSVSTLTIQRTQQEDSAVYLCASSPWSGGGYEQFFGPGTRLTVL.

The chain carries TRBV6-5 and TRBJ1-4; 10 positions match TRBD1. The ends lost 8 bases at V and 8 bases at J; junction bases unmatched: 2. The germline gives CDR1 MNHEY, CDR2 SVGAGI. The CDR3 contains 12 residues. The CDR3 reads CASQGQGEKLFF. In DNA form, the CDR3 reads TGTGCCAGCCAGGGACAGGGGGAAAAACTGTTTTTT.